These 11 T cell receptor beta chains originate from one sample sequenced in a study of blood T cell repertoires in COVID-19. Assay used: immunoSEQ multiplex PCR; TCRdb lists only in-frame clones, some missing. This repertoire shows about 220,000 clones, 82% found once; its top ten account for roughly 8%. Sequenced: peripheral blood. These receptors all stem from a woman of 80 years or more with COVID-19, enrolled during active disease.

The gene calls are TRBV3-1 (or the pseudogene TRBV3-2) and TRBJ2-5, with 7 bases lining up with TRBD1. Looked up from germline, CDR1 is LGHDT and CDR2 is YNNKEL (reference sequence). V lost 4 bases to trimming and J lost 5 bases; unmatched junction nucleotides: 13. CDR3 length: 16 residues. CDR3 sequence: CASSPTPRQGRETQYF. CDR3 DNA sequence: TGTGCCAGCAGCCCTACCCCGAGACAGGGAAGGGAGACCCAGTACTTC.

Comment on this clone: An end of the junction does not agree with germline; a read error may underlie this. V and J are TRBV7-7 and TRBJ2-1; 12 bases line up with TRBD2. CDR3 length: 15 residues. Germline V gene data show CDR1 as SSHAT and CDR2 as FNYEAQ (reference sequence). The CDR3 DNA sequence: TGTGCTAGCAGCTCGACTAGCGGGAGTGGAAATGAGCAGTTCTTC. Translating it yields CASSSTSGSGNEQFF.

The chain carries TRBV19 and TRBJ2-2; D possibly corresponds to TRBD2 (7 bases). Deletions cut 5 bases from V and 4 bases from J, with 20 bases between. The CDR3 loop spans 17 amino acids. Germline CDR1 is LNHDA and CDR2 is SQIVND (reference sequence). CDR3 coding DNA: TGTGCCAGTAGTCCCTGGGCGGGGGCCTCGGGCACCGGGGAGCTGTTTTTT. Translation gives CASSPWAGASGTGELFF.

The chain joins TRBV21-1 to TRBJ1-1; no check of the table's D call, TRBD1, against the DNA was made. TRBV21-1 is termed a pseudogene. The CDR3 consists of 17 residues. CDR3 bases: TGTGCCAGCAGCACCCATAAAACAGGGGAAGGTCACACTGAAGCTTTCTTT. This gives the protein CASSTHKTGEGHTEAFF.

The chain recombines TRBV6-4 with TRBJ2-3; 12 bases match TRBD2. The V gene's germline CDR1 is MRHNA and CDR2 SNTAGT. Trimming cost V 4 bases and J 5 bases; bases outside gene matches: 10. This CDR3 has 17 residues. CDR3 residues: CASSASWTSGAGDTQYF. CDR3 sequence (DNA): TGTGCCAGCAGTGCCTCCTGGACTAGCGGGGCTGGAGATACGCAGTATTTT.

The chain has TRBV6-1 and TRBJ2-7, with D unresolved. V was pared by 2 bases and J by 3 bases, with 2 bases between. CDR1 is MNHNS, CDR2 SASEGT, per germline. The CDR3 contains 11 residues. CDR3 nucleotide sequence: TGTGCCAGCAGTGAACTCTACGAGCAGTACTTC. Residues: CASSELYEQYF.

V and J are TRBV25-1 and TRBJ2-4; TRBD1 matches at 9 bases. The CDR3 runs to 11 residues. J was trimmed by 12 bases and V by 7 bases; bases with no gene match: 4. Germline loops: CDR1 MGHDK, CDR2 SYGVNS. The DNA for the CDR3 is TGTGCCAGCACAACAGGGGGCACTCAGTACTTC. Translation gives CASTTGGTQYF.

The chain employs TRBV11-1 and TRBJ1-1; D may be TRBD1 (6 bases). CDR3 length: 15 amino acids. Trimming took 6 bases from V and 1 from J, leaving 15 bases between them. CDR1 and CDR2 from the germline V gene are SGHAT and FQDESV (reference sequence). The CDR3 reads CASRAPGGPNTEAFF. As DNA, the CDR3 is TGTGCCAGCAGGGCCCCGGGGGGGCCGAACACTGAAGCTTTCTTT.

This chain joins TRBV5-4 and TRBJ2-1; 15 positions agree with TRBD2. The CDR3 consists of 20 residues. V was clipped by 4 bases and J by 1 base; unmatched bases: 12. CDR1 is SGHNT, CDR2 YYREEE, per germline (reference sequence). The CDR3 nucleotides are TGTGCCAGCAGCAATGATAAGAGGGGACTAGCGGGGGGTTCCTACAATGAGCAGTTCTTC. Protein sequence: CASSNDKRGLAGGSYNEQFF.

This sequence joins TRBV7-6 and TRBJ1-6; 9 nucleotides match TRBD1. V lost 4 bases, J lost 9 bases, and 7 bases stayed unmatched. Germline CDR1 is SGHVS and CDR2 is FNYEAQ. This CDR3 is built from 15 residues. The CDR3 nucleotides read TGTGCCAGCAGCTCCGGGACAGGGAAAAGTTCACCCCTCCACTTT. It yields the protein CASSSGTGKSSPLHF.

The genes are TRBV7-6 and TRBJ1-3; D unresolved. Trimming pared 5 bases from V and 2 bases from J, leaving 16 bases between. This CDR3 has 16 residues. Germline lookup yields CDR1 SGHVS and CDR2 FNYEAQ. CDR3 DNA: TGTGCCAGCAGCCACCGGGAGGGCCTAACTGGAAACACCATATATTTT. Encoded protein: CASSHREGLTGNTIYF. Drawing the rest from reference TRBV7-6 and TRBJ1-3, the complete variable domain is GAGVSQSPRYKVTKRGQDVALRCDPISGHVSLYWYRQALGQGPEFLTYFNYEAQQDKSGLPNDRFSAERPEGSISTLTIQRTEQRDSAMYRCASSHREGLTGNTIYFGEGSWLTVV.